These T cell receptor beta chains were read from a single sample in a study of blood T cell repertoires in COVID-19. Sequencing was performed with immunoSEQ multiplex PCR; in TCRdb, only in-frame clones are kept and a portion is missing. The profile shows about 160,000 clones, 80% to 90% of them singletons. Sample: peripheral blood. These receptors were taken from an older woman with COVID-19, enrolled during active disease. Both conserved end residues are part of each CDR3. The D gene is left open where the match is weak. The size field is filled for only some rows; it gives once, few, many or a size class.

CDR3 protein: CASSPTGMGLAGADTQYF
CDR3 DNA: TGTGCCAGCAGCCCAACGGGGATGGGACTAGCGGGAGCAGATACGCAGTATTTT
clone size: NA
J gene: TRBJ2-3
V gene: TRBV3-1/TRBV3-2
D gene: TRBD2

CDR3 protein: CASSLTRWSGYTF
CDR3 DNA: TGTGCCAGCAGTCTTACTCGGTGGTCTGGCTACACCTTC
clone size: NA
J gene: TRBJ1-2
V gene: TRBV14
D gene: NA

CDR3 protein: CASSLGLAGDAYEQYF
CDR3 DNA: TGTGCCAGCTCTCTCGGACTAGCGGGAGATGCCTACGAGCAGTACTTC
clone size: NA
J gene: TRBJ2-7
V gene: TRBV18
D gene: TRBD2

CDR3 protein: CASSQDADIQYF
CDR3 DNA: TGTGCCAGCAGCCAAGATGCGGACATTCAGTACTTC
clone size: once
J gene: TRBJ2-4
V gene: TRBV4-2
D gene: NA

CDR3 protein: CASSQDKGGGNQPQHF
CDR3 DNA: TGTGCCAGCAGCCAAGATAAAGGGGGGGGCAATCAGCCCCAGCATTTT
clone size: NA
J gene: TRBJ1-5
V gene: TRBV4-2
D gene: NA

CDR3 protein: CASSFGRDAYEQYF
CDR3 DNA: TGTGCCAGCAGCTTCGGGAGGGACGCCTACGAGCAGTACTTC
clone size: NA
J gene: TRBJ2-7
V gene: TRBV5-4
D gene: TRBD2

CDR3 protein: CASSLEGQGIAFF
CDR3 DNA: TGCGCCAGCAGCTTGGAGGGACAGGGGATAGCTTTCTTT
clone size: once
J gene: TRBJ1-1
V gene: TRBV5-1
D gene: TRBD1

CDR3 protein: CASSLGGLSTDTQYF
CDR3 DNA: TGTGCCAGCAGTTTGGGAGGGCTTAGCACAGATACGCAGTATTTT
clone size: NA
J gene: TRBJ2-3
V gene: TRBV27
D gene: TRBD2

CDR3 protein: CASSVVVGNTGTEAFF
CDR3 DNA: TGTGCCAGCAGCGTAGTAGTGGGTAATACAGGGACTGAAGCTTTCTTT
clone size: NA
J gene: TRBJ1-1
V gene: TRBV9
D gene: NA

CDR3 protein: CASSFGQGTGGYTF
CDR3 DNA: TGTGCCAGTAGTTTCGGACAGGGAACAGGCGGCTACACCTTC
clone size: NA
J gene: TRBJ1-2
V gene: TRBV19
D gene: TRBD1

CDR3 protein: CASSDSSLGNSPLHF
CDR3 DNA: TGTGCCAGCTCAGACAGTTCCCTAGGAAATTCACCCCTCCACTTT
clone size: NA
J gene: TRBJ1-6
V gene: TRBV18
D gene: NA

CDR3 protein: CASSLVDRGWETQYF
CDR3 DNA: TGTGCCAGCAGCTTGGTGGACAGGGGTTGGGAGACCCAGTACTTC
clone size: NA
J gene: TRBJ2-5
V gene: TRBV5-6
D gene: TRBD1

CDR3 protein: CASREQGVSNQPQHF
CDR3 DNA: TGTGCCAGCAGAGAACAGGGGGTCAGCAATCAGCCCCAGCATTTT
clone size: NA
J gene: TRBJ1-5
V gene: TRBV2
D gene: TRBD1

CDR3 protein: CASSPAVPGELFF
CDR3 DNA: TGCGCCAGCAGCCCAGCGGTCCCCGGGGAGCTGTTTTTT
clone size: NA
J gene: TRBJ2-2
V gene: TRBV5-1
D gene: NA

CDR3 protein: CATSRDRDSGRDETQYF
CDR3 DNA: TGTGCCACCAGCAGAGATAGGGATAGCGGGAGGGATGAGACCCAGTACTTC
clone size: NA
J gene: TRBJ2-5
V gene: TRBV15
D gene: TRBD2

CDR3 protein: CASSPDRFNEQFF
CDR3 DNA: TGTGCCAGCAGCCCCGACAGATTCAATGAGCAGTTCTTC
clone size: NA
J gene: TRBJ2-1
V gene: TRBV11-2
D gene: NA

CDR3 protein: CASNSAGGNEKLFF
CDR3 DNA: TGCGCCAGCAACTCCGCGGGAGGTAATGAAAAACTGTTTTTT
clone size: once
J gene: TRBJ1-4
V gene: TRBV5-1
D gene: NA

CDR3 protein: CSASLTSGTETQYF
CDR3 DNA: TGCAGTGCTAGTTTGACTAGCGGGACGGAGACCCAGTACTTC
clone size: NA
J gene: TRBJ2-5
V gene: TRBV20-1
D gene: TRBD2

CDR3 protein: CASSIRRTAMNTEAFF
CDR3 DNA: TGTGCCAGTAGTATCAGAAGGACAGCGATGAACACTGAAGCTTTCTTT
clone size: few
J gene: TRBJ1-1
V gene: TRBV19
D gene: NA

CDR3 protein: CASSLLGPGTGELFF
CDR3 DNA: TGTGCCAGCAGCTTGCTGGGCCCGGGGACCGGGGAGCTGTTTTTT
clone size: NA
J gene: TRBJ2-2
V gene: TRBV5-6
D gene: NA

CDR3 protein: CSVGIAGGETQYF
CDR3 DNA: TGCAGCGTTGGAATAGCGGGAGGGGAGACCCAGTACTTC
clone size: NA
J gene: TRBJ2-5
V gene: TRBV29-1
D gene: TRBD2

CDR3 protein: CAWSVRRVETQYF
CDR3 DNA: TGTGCCTGGAGTGTACGGAGGGTAGAGACCCAGTACTTC
clone size: NA
J gene: TRBJ2-5
V gene: TRBV30
D gene: NA

CDR3 protein: CASRYSFEQYF
CDR3 DNA: TGTGCCAGCAGGTACAGCTTCGAGCAGTACTTC
clone size: NA
J gene: TRBJ2-7
V gene: TRBV12-3/TRBV12-4
D gene: NA

CDR3 protein: CASSPDRIPNEKLFF
CDR3 DNA: TGCGCCAGCAGCCCGGACAGGATCCCAAATGAAAAACTGTTTTTT
clone size: once
J gene: TRBJ1-4
V gene: TRBV4-1
D gene: TRBD1

CDR3 protein: CASSLVGKGDEQFF
CDR3 DNA: TGCGCCAGCAGCTTGGTAGGGAAGGGGGATGAGCAGTTCTTC
clone size: NA
J gene: TRBJ2-1
V gene: TRBV5-1
D gene: NA

CDR3 protein: CASSEYFSGLAGAYNEQFF
CDR3 DNA: TGTGCCAGCAGTGAGTATTTTTCGGGACTAGCGGGTGCCTACAATGAGCAGTTCTTC
clone size: once
J gene: TRBJ2-1
V gene: TRBV6-1
D gene: TRBD2

CDR3 protein: CASSPLQGAQKAFF
CDR3 DNA: TGTGCCAGCAGCCCTCTTCAGGGGGCGCAAAAAGCTTTCTTT
clone size: NA
J gene: TRBJ1-1
V gene: TRBV5-5
D gene: TRBD1

CDR3 protein: CAIETGEGTEAFF
CDR3 DNA: TGTGCCATCGAGACAGGGGAGGGCACTGAAGCTTTCTTT
clone size: once
J gene: TRBJ1-1
V gene: TRBV10-3
D gene: TRBD1

CDR3 protein: CASSLPPSYEQYF
CDR3 DNA: TGTGCCAGCAGCTTACCCCCTTCCTACGAGCAGTACTTC
clone size: NA
J gene: TRBJ2-7
V gene: TRBV7-2
D gene: NA

CDR3 protein: CASKIGTGDGYTF
CDR3 DNA: TGTGCCAGTAAAATTGGGACAGGGGACGGCTACACCTTC
clone size: few
J gene: TRBJ1-2
V gene: TRBV19
D gene: TRBD1

CDR3 protein: CASRPRQGAITEAFF
CDR3 DNA: TGCGCCAGCAGACCCAGACAGGGGGCAATCACTGAAGCTTTCTTT
clone size: NA
J gene: TRBJ1-1
V gene: TRBV5-1
D gene: TRBD1